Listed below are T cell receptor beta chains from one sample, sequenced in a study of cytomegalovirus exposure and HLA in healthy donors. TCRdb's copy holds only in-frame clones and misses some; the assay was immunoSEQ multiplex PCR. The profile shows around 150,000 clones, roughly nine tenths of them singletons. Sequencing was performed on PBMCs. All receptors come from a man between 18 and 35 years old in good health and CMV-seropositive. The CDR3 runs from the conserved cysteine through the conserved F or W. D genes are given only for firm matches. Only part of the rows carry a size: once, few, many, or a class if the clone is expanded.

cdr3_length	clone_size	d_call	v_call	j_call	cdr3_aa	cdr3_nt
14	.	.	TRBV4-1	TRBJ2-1	CASSQDLVMGEQFF	TGCGCCAGCAGCCAAGATCTAGTCATGGGTGAGCAGTTCTTC
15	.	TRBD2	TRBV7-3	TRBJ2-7	CASSFQAGALYEQYF	TGTGCCAGCAGCTTTCAAGCGGGAGCTTTATACGAGCAGTACTTC
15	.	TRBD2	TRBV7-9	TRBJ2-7	CASTHGGSWVYEQYF	TGTGCCAGCACCCATGGCGGGAGTTGGGTGTACGAGCAGTACTTC
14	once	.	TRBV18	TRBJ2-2	CASSPGAFTGELFF	TGTGCCAGCTCACCTGGGGCTTTCACCGGGGAGCTGTTTTTT
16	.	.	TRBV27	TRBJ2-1	CASSPHRPEVYNEQFF	TGTGCCAGCAGTCCCCACCGACCCGAGGTCTACAATGAGCAGTTCTTC
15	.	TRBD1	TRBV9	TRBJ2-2	CASSVHITGGGELFF	TGTGCCAGCAGCGTCCACATCACAGGGGGCGGGGAGCTGTTTTTT
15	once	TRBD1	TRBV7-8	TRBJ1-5	CASSQGQAGDQPQHF	TGTGCCAGCAGCCAAGGACAGGCTGGGGATCAGCCCCAGCATTTT
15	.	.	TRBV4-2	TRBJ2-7	CASSQEMGLPGEQYF	TGTGCCAGCAGCCAAGAGATGGGACTCCCAGGGGAGCAGTACTTC
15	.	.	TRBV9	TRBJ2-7	CASSVGTGRIYEQYF	TGTGCCAGCAGCGTCGGGACTGGGAGAATATACGAGCAGTACTTC
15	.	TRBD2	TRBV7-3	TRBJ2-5	CASSPGLAGEETQYF	TGTGCCAGCAGCCCCGGACTAGCGGGAGAAGAGACCCAGTACTTC
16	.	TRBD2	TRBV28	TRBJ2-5	CASSFKGVRGARTQYF	TGTGCCAGCAGTTTCAAAGGGGTGCGGGGGGCACGGACCCAGTACTTC
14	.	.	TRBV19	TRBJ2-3	CASRVGGSTDTQYF	TGTGCCAGTAGGGTGGGAGGAAGCACAGATACGCAGTATTTT
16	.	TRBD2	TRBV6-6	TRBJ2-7	CASSYSSSGSPYEQYF	TGTGCCAGCAGTTACTCGTCTAGCGGGAGCCCCTACGAGCAGTACTTC
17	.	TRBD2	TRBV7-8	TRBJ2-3	CASSLGSGLASTDTQYF	TGTGCCAGCAGCTTAGGGTCGGGACTAGCGAGCACAGATACGCAGTATTTT
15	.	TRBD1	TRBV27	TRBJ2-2	CASRTGPENTGELFF	TGTGCCAGCAGGACAGGGCCGGAGAACACCGGGGAGCTGTTTTTT
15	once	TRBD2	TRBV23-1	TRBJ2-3	CASSHLAGGADTQYF	TGCGCCAGCAGTCATTTAGCGGGAGGGGCAGATACGCAGTATTTT
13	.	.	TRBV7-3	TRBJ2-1	CASSPPGGREQFF	TGTGCCAGCAGCCCGCCGGGGGGCCGTGAGCAGTTCTTC
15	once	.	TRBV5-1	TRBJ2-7	CASSLGFAGPNEQYF	TGCGCCAGCAGCTTGGGTTTTGCGGGGCCCAACGAGCAGTACTTC
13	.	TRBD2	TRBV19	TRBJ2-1	CASTEREGNEQFF	TGTGCCAGTACAGAGCGGGAGGGCAATGAGCAGTTCTTC
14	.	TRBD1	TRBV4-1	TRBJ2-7	CASSQGRTGFEQYF	TGCGCCAGCAGCCAAGGACGGACAGGGTTCGAGCAGTACTTC
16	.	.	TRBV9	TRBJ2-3	CASSDRDTWNEDTQYF	TGTGCCAGCAGCGATAGGGACACTTGGAACGAAGATACGCAGTATTTT
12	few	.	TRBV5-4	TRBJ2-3	CASSLYTDTQYF	TGTGCCAGCAGCCTCTACACAGATACGCAGTATTTT
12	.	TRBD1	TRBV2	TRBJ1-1	CASNRGGTEAFF	TGTGCCAGTAACAGGGGTGGCACTGAAGCTTTCTTT
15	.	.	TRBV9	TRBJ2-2	CASSVAGEVTGELFF	TGTGCCAGCAGCGTAGCGGGAGAGGTCACCGGGGAGCTGTTTTTT
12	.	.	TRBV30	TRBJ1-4	CAFDRQNEKLFF	TGTGCCTTTGACAGACAGAATGAAAAACTGTTTTTT
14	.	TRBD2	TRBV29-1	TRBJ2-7	CSVELAGIFYEQYF	TGCAGCGTAGAACTAGCGGGAATCTTCTACGAGCAGTACTTC
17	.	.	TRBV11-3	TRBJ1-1	CASSLKIPIALNTEAFF	TGTGCCAGCAGCTTAAAGATTCCTATCGCTCTGAACACTGAAGCTTTCTTT
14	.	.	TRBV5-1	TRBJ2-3	CASSLVDSTDTQYF	TGCGCCAGCAGCTTGGTCGACTCCACAGATACGCAGTATTTT
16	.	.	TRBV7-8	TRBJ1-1	CASSLGSGWDNTEAFF	TGTGCCAGCAGCTTAGGATCGGGGTGGGATAACACTGAAGCTTTCTTT
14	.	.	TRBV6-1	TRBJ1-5	CASSEYPGQSAQHF	TGTGCCAGCAGTGAATATCCCGGACAATCCGCCCAGCATTTT
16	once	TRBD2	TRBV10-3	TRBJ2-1	CAISGTSGVTYNEQFF	TGTGCCATCAGTGGGACTAGCGGGGTAACCTACAATGAGCAGTTCTTC
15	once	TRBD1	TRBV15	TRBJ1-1	CATSKPGQGNTEAFF	TGTGCCACCAGCAAACCGGGACAGGGGAACACTGAAGCTTTCTTT
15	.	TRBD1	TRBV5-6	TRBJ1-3	CASSFQGAKGNTIYF	TGTGCCAGCAGCTTTCAGGGGGCGAAGGGAAACACCATATATTTT
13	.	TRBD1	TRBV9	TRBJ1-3	CASSLLEGATIYF	TGTGCCAGCAGCCTCTTGGAGGGGGCGACCATATATTTT
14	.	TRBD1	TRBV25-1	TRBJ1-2	CASSSTDRDEGYTF	TGTGCCAGTAGTTCTACGGACAGGGACGAGGGCTACACCTTC
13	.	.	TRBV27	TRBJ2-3	CASSLIRSDTQYF	TGTGCCAGCAGTTTGATCCGGTCAGATACGCAGTATTTT
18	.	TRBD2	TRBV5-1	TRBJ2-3	CASSFSWGLAGGRDTQYF	TGCGCCAGCAGCTTCTCTTGGGGACTAGCGGGAGGGCGAGATACGCAGTATTTT
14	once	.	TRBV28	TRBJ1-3	CASRLGSSGNTIYF	TGTGCCAGCAGGTTAGGCAGCTCTGGAAACACCATATATTTT
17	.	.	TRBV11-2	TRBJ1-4	CASSLDGGEATNEKLFF	TGTGCCAGCAGCTTAGATGGGGGGGAAGCAACTAATGAAAAACTGTTTTTT
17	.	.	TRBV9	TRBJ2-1	CASSVGGGRAFYNEQFF	TGTGCCAGCAGCGTAGGAGGGGGGAGGGCCTTCTACAATGAGCAGTTCTTC
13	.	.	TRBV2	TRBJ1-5	CASTGESNQPQHF	TGTGCCAGTACCGGGGAGAGCAATCAGCCCCAGCATTTT
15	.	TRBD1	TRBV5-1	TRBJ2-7	CASSLGPGTDYEQYF	TGCGCCAGCAGCTTGGGGCCGGGGACAGACTACGAGCAGTACTTC
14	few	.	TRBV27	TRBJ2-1	CASQRAGVYNEQFF	TGTGCCTCCCAACGGGCGGGCGTATACAATGAGCAGTTCTTC
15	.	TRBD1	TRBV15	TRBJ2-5	CATSRIGQGQETQYF	TGTGCCACCAGCAGAATCGGACAGGGCCAAGAGACCCAGTACTTC
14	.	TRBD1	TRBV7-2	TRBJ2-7	CASSLDRGTYEQYF	TGTGCCAGCAGCTTAGACAGGGGCACCTACGAGCAGTACTTC
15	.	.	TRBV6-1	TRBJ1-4	CASSEPGVLNEKLFF	TGTGCCAGCAGTGAGCCCGGGGTCCTTAATGAAAAACTGTTTTTT
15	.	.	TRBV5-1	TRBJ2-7	CASSLGESSVNEQYF	TGCGCCAGCAGCTTGGGTGAGTCTAGCGTCAACGAGCAGTACTTC
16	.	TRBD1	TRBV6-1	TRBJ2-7	CASSEIGTGVRAEQYF	TGTGCCAGCAGTGAAATAGGGACAGGGGTCCGAGCCGAGCAGTACTTC
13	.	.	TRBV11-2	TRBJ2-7	CASRLQGGYEQYF	TGTGCCAGCAGACTTCAGGGGGGCTACGAGCAGTACTTC
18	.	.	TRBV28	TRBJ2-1	CASSTRVPKKSSYNEQFF	TGTGCCAGCAGTACGCGGGTCCCCAAAAAGAGCTCCTACAATGAGCAGTTCTTC
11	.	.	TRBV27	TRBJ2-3	CASSNTDTQYF	TGTGCCAGCAGCAACACAGATACGCAGTATTTT
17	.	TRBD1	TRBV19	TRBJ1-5	CATSLGTGESRNQPQHF	TGTGCCACCTCGTTAGGGACAGGGGAGTCTCGCAATCAGCCCCAGCATTTT
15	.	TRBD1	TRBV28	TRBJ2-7	CASSPGQGAPYEQYF	TGTGCCAGCAGCCCCGGGCAGGGGGCTCCCTACGAGCAGTACTTC
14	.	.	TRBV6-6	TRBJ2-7	CASSYKGIGNEQYF	TGTGCCAGCAGTTACAAGGGGATAGGTAACGAGCAGTACTTC
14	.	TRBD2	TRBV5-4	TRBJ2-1	CASSFLSGGHEQFF	TGTGCCAGCAGCTTTTTGTCGGGAGGGCATGAGCAGTTCTTC
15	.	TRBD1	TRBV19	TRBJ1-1	CASSIGGRGYSEAFF	TGTGCCAGTAGTATTGGGGGCAGGGGGTACTCTGAAGCTTTCTTT